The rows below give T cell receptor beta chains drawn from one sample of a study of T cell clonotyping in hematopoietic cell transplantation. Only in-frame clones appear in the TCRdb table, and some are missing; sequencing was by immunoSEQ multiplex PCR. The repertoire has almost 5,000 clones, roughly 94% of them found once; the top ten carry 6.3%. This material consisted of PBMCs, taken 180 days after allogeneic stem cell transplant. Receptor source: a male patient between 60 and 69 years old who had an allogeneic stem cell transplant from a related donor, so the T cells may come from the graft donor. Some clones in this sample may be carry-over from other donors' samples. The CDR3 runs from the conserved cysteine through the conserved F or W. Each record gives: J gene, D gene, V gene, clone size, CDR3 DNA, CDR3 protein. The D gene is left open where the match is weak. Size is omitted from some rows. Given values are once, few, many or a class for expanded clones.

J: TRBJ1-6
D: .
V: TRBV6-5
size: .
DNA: TGTGCCAGCAGCCGGACAGTTTATAATTCACCCCTCCACTTT
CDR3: CASSRTVYNSPLHF

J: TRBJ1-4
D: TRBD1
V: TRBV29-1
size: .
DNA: TGCAGCGCGACAGGGGCGTTTAATGAAAAACTGTTTTTT
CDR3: CSATGAFNEKLFF

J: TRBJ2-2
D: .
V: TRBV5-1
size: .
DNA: TGCGCCAGCAGTCTGGGGATCACCGGGGAGCTGTTTTTT
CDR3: CASSLGITGELFF

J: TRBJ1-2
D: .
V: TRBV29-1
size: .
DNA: TGCAGCGTTAGCCCAGGGAACGACTATGGCTACACCTTC
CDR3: CSVSPGNDYGYTF

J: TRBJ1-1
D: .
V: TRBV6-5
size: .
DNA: TGTGCCAGCCGGTCCGGGATTGAAGCTTTCTTT
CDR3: CASRSGIEAFF

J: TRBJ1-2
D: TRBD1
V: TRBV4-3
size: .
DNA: TGCGCCAGCAGCCACCTCACAGGGGACGGCTACACCTTC
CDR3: CASSHLTGDGYTF

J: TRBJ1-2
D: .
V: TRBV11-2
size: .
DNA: TGTGCCAGCACCCATACTCCGGACTATGGCTACACCTTC
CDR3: CASTHTPDYGYTF

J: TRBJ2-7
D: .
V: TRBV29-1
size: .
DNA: TGCAGCGTTCAGGGTTATTCCTACGAGCAGTACTTC
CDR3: CSVQGYSYEQYF

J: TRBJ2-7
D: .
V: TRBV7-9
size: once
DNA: TGTGCCAGCAGCCCACCCAGCAGGAGGAATTTGCGCGAGCAGTACTTC
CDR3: CASSPPSRRNLREQYF

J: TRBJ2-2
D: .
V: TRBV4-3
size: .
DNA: TGCGCCAGCAGCCAATCGACAGAGAACACCGGGGAGCTGTTTTTT
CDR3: CASSQSTENTGELFF

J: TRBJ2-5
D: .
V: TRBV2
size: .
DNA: TGTGCCAGCAGTGAGGACAGTGGGTATGAGACCCAGTACTTC
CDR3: CASSEDSGYETQYF

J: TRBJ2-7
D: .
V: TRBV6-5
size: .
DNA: TGTGCCAGCAGTTACGCACTAGACGGAGGGAGAGAGCAGTACTTC
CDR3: CASSYALDGGREQYF

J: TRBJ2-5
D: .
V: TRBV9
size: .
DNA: TGTGCCAGCACCCGGCGGGAAGGACGGGGCCAAGAGACCCAGTACTTC
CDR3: CASTRREGRGQETQYF

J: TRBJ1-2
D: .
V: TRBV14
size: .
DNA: TGTGCCAGCAGCCAGCGAACTTATGGCTACACCTTC
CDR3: CASSQRTYGYTF

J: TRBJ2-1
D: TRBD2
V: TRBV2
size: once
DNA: TGTGCCAGCACCCCGCTGGTAGCGGGGGGCAATGAGCAGTTCTTC
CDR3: CASTPLVAGGNEQFF

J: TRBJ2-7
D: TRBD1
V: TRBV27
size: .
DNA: TGTGCCAGCAGTCCCGGGACAGGGGGGTTCGAGCAGTACTTC
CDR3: CASSPGTGGFEQYF

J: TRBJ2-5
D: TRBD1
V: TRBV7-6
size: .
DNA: TGTGCCAGCAGCTTCCGGACAGGAAGGGAGACCCAGTACTTC
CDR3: CASSFRTGRETQYF

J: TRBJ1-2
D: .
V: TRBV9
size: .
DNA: TGTGCCAGCAGCGTAGGAACAGGGTCGAACTATGGCTACACCTTC
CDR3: CASSVGTGSNYGYTF

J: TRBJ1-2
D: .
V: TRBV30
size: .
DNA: TGTGCCTGGAGTAGAGAGGGGTTCTATGGCTACACCTTC
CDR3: CAWSREGFYGYTF

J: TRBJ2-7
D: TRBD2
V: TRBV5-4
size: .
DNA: TGTGCCAGCAGCACCGGGACTATTCCCTACGAGCAGTACTTC
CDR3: CASSTGTIPYEQYF

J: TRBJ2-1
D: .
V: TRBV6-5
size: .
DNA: TGTGCCACCCTATGGAGAGATGAGCAGTTCTTC
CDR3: CATLWRDEQFF

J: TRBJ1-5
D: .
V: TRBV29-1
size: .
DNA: TGCAGCGCAGGGGACTCTAATAGCAATCAGCCCCAGCATTTT
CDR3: CSAGDSNSNQPQHF

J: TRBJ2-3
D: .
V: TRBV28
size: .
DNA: TGTGCCAGCAGGTGGGGATTCTCAAGACCGCAGGACCCCAGCACAGATACGCAGTATTTT
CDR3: CASRWGFSRPQDPSTDTQYF

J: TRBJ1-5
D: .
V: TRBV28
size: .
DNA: TGTGCCAGCAGCGTTATCCAGGGTAGCAATCAGCCCCAGCATTTT
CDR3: CASSVIQGSNQPQHF

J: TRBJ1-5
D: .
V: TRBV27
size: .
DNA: TGTGCCAGCAGTCCCCCGGGGGAGGTTCAGCCCCAGCATTTT
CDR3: CASSPPGEVQPQHF

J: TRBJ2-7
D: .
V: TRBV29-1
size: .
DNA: TGCAGCGTACGCCTGACATTTACCTACGAGCAGTACTTC
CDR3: CSVRLTFTYEQYF

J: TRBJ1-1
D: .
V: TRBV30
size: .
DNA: TGTGCCTGGAGTCCAGGGGATCAGGGGCAAGCTTTCTTT
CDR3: CAWSPGDQGQAFF

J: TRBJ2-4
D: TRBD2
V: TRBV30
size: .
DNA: TGTGCCTGGAGTTCATTAAGGACTAGCGGGGATGAAAACATTCAGTACTTC
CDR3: CAWSSLRTSGDENIQYF

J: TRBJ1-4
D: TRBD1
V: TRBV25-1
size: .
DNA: TGTGCCAGCAGTGAACCGACAGGGGGCGATGAAAAACTGTTTTTT
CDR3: CASSEPTGGDEKLFF

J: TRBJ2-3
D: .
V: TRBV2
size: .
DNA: TGTGCCAGCAGTGAAGCGTGGGACGATACGCAGTATTTT
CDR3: CASSEAWDDTQYF

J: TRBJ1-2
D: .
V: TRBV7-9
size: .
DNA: TGTGCCAGCAGCTTGCAGGCCACCTTC
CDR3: CASSLQATF

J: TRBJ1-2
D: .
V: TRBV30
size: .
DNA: TGTGCCTGGAGAGCGGGAGGCTATGGCTACACCTTC
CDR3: CAWRAGGYGYTF

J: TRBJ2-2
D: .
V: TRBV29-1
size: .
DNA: TGCAGCGCAAAGTGGGGGCGGCAAAGCACCGGGGAGCTGTTTTTT
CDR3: CSAKWGRQSTGELFF

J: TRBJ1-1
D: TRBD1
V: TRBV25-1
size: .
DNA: TGTGCCAGCGCCTTGGAGGGACAGGGGCACACTGAAGCTTTCTTT
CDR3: CASALEGQGHTEAFF

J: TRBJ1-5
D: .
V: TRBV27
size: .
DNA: TGTGCCAGCAGTTTAGGTTCAGGGAACGGACAGCCCCAGCATTTT
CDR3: CASSLGSGNGQPQHF